This T cell receptor (beta chain) came from a study of T cell repertoires in cytomegalovirus infection. A word on this clonotype: Its antigen is as yet unknown. A junction boundary mismatches the germline segment, possibly from a read error.

This CDR3 has 14 residues. The germline CDR1 and CDR2 sequences are MNHEY and SMNVEV (reference sequence). TCRdb reanalysed the reads using MiXCR and keeps one entry per CDR3 protein. The sample has hundreds of thousands of distinct CDR3 sequences, 31% seen once. Here the sequenced sample was cultured CD8+ T cells from PBMCs, taken from culture after CMV antigen stimulation. The V gene is TRBV27, the J gene TRBJ1-1; a weak D match, TRBD1 (5 bases). The TCR comes from a human donor in good health (CMV status not recorded). Some clones in this sample may be carry-over from other donors' samples. The CDR3 here is CANSLGTGYTEAFF. CDR3 coding DNA: TGTGCCAACAGTTTGGGGACGGGGTACACTGAAGCTTTCTTT.